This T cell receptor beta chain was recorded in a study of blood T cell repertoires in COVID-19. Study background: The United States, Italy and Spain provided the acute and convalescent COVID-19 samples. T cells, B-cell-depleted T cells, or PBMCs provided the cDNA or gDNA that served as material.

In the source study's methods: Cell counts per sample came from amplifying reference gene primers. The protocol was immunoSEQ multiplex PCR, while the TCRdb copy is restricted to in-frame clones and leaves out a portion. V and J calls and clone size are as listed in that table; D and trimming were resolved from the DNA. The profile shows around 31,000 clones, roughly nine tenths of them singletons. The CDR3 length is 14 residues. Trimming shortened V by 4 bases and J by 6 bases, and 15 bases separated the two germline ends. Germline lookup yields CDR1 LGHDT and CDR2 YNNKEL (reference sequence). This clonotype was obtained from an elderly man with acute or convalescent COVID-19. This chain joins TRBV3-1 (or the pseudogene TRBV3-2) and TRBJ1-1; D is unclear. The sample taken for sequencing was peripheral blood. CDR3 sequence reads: CASSLHLRGSEAFF. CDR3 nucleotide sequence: TGTGCCAGCAGCCTCCACCTGAGAGGCTCTGAAGCTTTCTTT.